This paragraph covers one T cell receptor beta chain sequence. What it recognizes is unknown. This specimen belongs to a study of T cells expressing NK-cell markers. Germline V lookup: CDR1 SGHRS, CDR2 YFSETQ. The CDR3 is 16 amino acids. Findings of the study overall: NKG2C+ dominant clonotype frequencies in six or seven donors were 1.0-7.0% of CD8+ T cells.

TCRdb reprocessed the 5' RACE reads and reports one entry per CDR3 protein, with no DNA. The sample holds 550,000 or so distinct CDR3 sequences. The chain has TRBV5-1 and TRBJ2-2; the TCRdb D gene call, TRBD2, has no DNA to confirm it. The sample taken for sequencing was blood T cells: a sorted CD56 or NKG2C T cell subset, CD4+ or CD8+ T cells, or bulk PBMC T cells (not recorded which). The receptor comes from a man aged 18 to 29 in good health. The CDR3 loop is CASSLRRGTDTGELFF.